This is a list of T cell receptor beta chains from one sample in a study of blood T cells in healthy people across ages. TCRdb re-derived calls from the 5' RACE reads in MiXCR, one entry per CDR3 protein. Of hundreds of thousands of distinct CDR3 sequences in the sample, 45% to 50% were seen once. The sample was blood. The receptors stem from a woman aged 55 to 70 in good health. Each CDR3 is given with its conserved first and last residue. The order of the fields is D gene, J gene, clone size, V gene, CDR3 protein, CDR3 DNA. The D gene is left open where the match is weak. Rows give clone size only sometimes, using once, few, many, or a class for an expanded clone.

>NA|TRBJ2-7|NA|TRBV20-1
CSARDLGQLYEQYF
TGCAGTGCTAGAGACCTAGGACAGCTTTACGAGCAGTACTTC
>NA|TRBJ2-1|NA|TRBV5-1
CASSLESPRSYNEQFF
TGCGCCAGCAGCTTGGAGAGCCCTCGGTCCTACAATGAGCAGTTCTTC
>TRBD1|TRBJ2-1|NA|TRBV10-3
CAIRRQGAGNEQFF
TGTGCCATCAGACGCCAGGGGGCTGGCAATGAGCAGTTCTTC
>NA|TRBJ1-5|once|TRBV7-2
CASSLVWGQPQHF
TGTGCCAGCAGCTTAGTTTGGGGTCAGCCCCAGCATTTT
>NA|TRBJ2-7|NA|TRBV5-1
CASSPLQGSYEQYF
TGCGCCAGCAGCCCTCTACAGGGCTCCTACGAGCAGTACTTC
>NA|TRBJ2-1|NA|TRBV20-1
CSAKVPGLYNEQFF
TGCAGTGCTAAGGTGCCGGGCCTCTACAATGAGCAGTTCTTC
>TRBD2|TRBJ2-5|NA|TRBV24-1
CATSDQTSGRGKETQYF
TGTGCCACCAGTGATCAGACTAGCGGGAGAGGTAAAGAGACCCAGTACTTC
>NA|TRBJ2-1|NA|TRBV21-1
CASSKAHQSGTSGYNEQFF
TGTGCCAGCAGCAAAGCTCATCAATCCGGGACTAGCGGGTACAATGAGCAGTTCTTC
>NA|TRBJ1-6|NA|TRBV7-2
CASSLAAGQRNSPLHF
TGTGCCAGCAGCTTAGCGGCCGGACAGCGTAATTCACCCCTCCACTTT
>NA|TRBJ1-4|NA|TRBV20-1
CSASISEEKLFF
TGCAGTGCTAGTATTTCTGAGGAAAAACTGTTTTTT
>NA|TRBJ2-1|NA|TRBV28
CASVVRRGVTNEQFF
TGTGCCAGCGTAGTCCGTCGGGGCGTCACTAATGAGCAGTTCTTC
>TRBD1|TRBJ2-2|NA|TRBV7-9
CASSADRGWYTGELFF
TGTGCCAGCAGCGCGGACAGGGGATGGTACACCGGGGAGCTGTTTTTT
>NA|TRBJ1-4|few|TRBV20-1
CSARSRQRNEKLFF
TGCAGTGCTAGAAGTCGGCAGAGGAATGAAAAACTGTTTTTT
>NA|TRBJ2-3|NA|TRBV29-1
CSVVVLASTDTQYF
TGCAGCGTTGTGGTCCTTGCTAGCACAGATACGCAGTATTTT
>NA|TRBJ2-3|NA|TRBV6-2/TRBV6-3
CASSYYFGDTQYF
TGTGCCAGCAGTTACTACTTTGGAGATACGCAGTATTTT
>TRBD2|TRBJ2-3|NA|TRBV20-1
CSASNSGVGTDTQYF
TGCAGTGCTAGCAATAGCGGGGTTGGCACAGATACGCAGTATTTT
>NA|TRBJ1-1|NA|TRBV11-3
CASSLEAGSTEAFF
TGTGCCAGCAGCTTGGAGGCTGGAAGCACTGAAGCTTTCTTT
>NA|TRBJ1-2|NA|TRBV5-1
CASSPRELFWGYTF
TGCGCCAGCAGCCCCCGGGAGTTGTTTTGGGGCTACACCTTC
>NA|TRBJ2-3|NA|TRBV7-3
CASSLRSSEYTQYF
TGTGCCAGCAGCCTACGGTCTTCGGAGTATACGCAGTATTTT
>TRBD1|TRBJ1-4|NA|TRBV7-8
CASSLERQGRNEKLFF
TGTGCCAGCAGCCTTGAACGACAGGGACGTAATGAAAAACTGTTTTTT
>TRBD2|TRBJ2-7|many|TRBV14
CASSLSSGRAYEQYF
TGTGCCAGCAGCCTCTCTAGCGGGAGGGCCTACGAGCAGTACTTC
>TRBD2|TRBJ2-7|NA|TRBV6-2/TRBV6-3
CASSERLAGSYNEQYF
TGTGCCAGCAGTGAGCGACTAGCGGGATCCTACAATGAGCAGTACTTC
>NA|TRBJ2-7|NA|TRBV28
CASSLRRSSYEQYF
TGTGCCAGCAGTTTAAGGCGGAGCTCCTACGAGCAGTACTTC
>NA|TRBJ2-1|NA|TRBV7-9
CASSKRTAYNEQFF
TGTGCCAGCAGCAAACGAACAGCCTACAATGAGCAGTTCTTC
>TRBD2|TRBJ2-1|NA|TRBV6-6
CASSKGLVVCNEQFF
TGTGCCAGCAGTAAGGGACTAGTGGTTTGCAATGAGCAGTTCTTC
>NA|TRBJ2-5|few|TRBV20-1
CSAREGRGLETQYF
TGCAGTGCTAGAGAAGGGAGAGGGCTGGAGACCCAGTACTTC
>NA|TRBJ2-1|NA|TRBV2
CASSQSLARGYNEQFF
TGTGCCAGCAGTCAGTCCCTAGCGAGAGGGTACAATGAGCAGTTCTTC
>TRBD2|TRBJ2-2|NA|TRBV10-3
CAISWTSGSNGELFF
TGTGCCATCAGTTGGACTAGCGGGAGCAACGGGGAGCTGTTTTTT
>TRBD2|TRBJ2-1|few|TRBV20-1
CSDRDYRGNEQFF
TGCAGTGACCGGGACTACCGAGGCAATGAGCAGTTCTTC
>NA|TRBJ2-7|NA|TRBV6-1
CASRGKIEEQYF
TGTGCCAGCAGAGGTAAGATTGAGGAGCAGTACTTC
>NA|TRBJ2-5|few|TRBV9
CASSKDEAQGTQYF
TGTGCCAGCAGCAAAGACGAGGCACAAGGGACCCAGTACTTC
>TRBD2|TRBJ2-1|NA|TRBV29-1
CSVRPPLREGNEQFF
TGCAGCGTACGCCCCCCGCTTCGGGAGGGCAATGAGCAGTTCTTC
>NA|TRBJ1-2|NA|TRBV3-1
CASSREAVRYGYTF
TGTGCCAGCAGCCGAGAGGCGGTGCGCTATGGCTACACCTTC
>TRBD2|TRBJ2-1|many|TRBV6-5
CASTSGRHSYNEQFF
TGTGCCAGCACTAGCGGGAGGCACTCCTACAATGAGCAGTTCTTC
>NA|TRBJ1-2|NA|TRBV7-9
CASSLEWEKDYGYTF
TGTGCCAGCAGCTTAGAGTGGGAAAAGGACTATGGCTACACCTTC
>NA|TRBJ1-1|few|TRBV6-5
CASSQRGYTEAFF
TGTGCCAGCAGCCAAAGGGGTTACACTGAAGCTTTCTTT
>NA|TRBJ2-3|few|TRBV20-1
CSARIGRDTQYF
TGCAGTGCTAGAATTGGACGCGATACGCAGTATTTT
>NA|TRBJ2-1|NA|TRBV11-2
CASSLDASRAQFF
TGTGCCAGCAGCTTAGATGCCTCAAGGGCCCAGTTCTTC
>TRBD2|TRBJ2-7|NA|TRBV20-1
CSAGGLAGDEQYF
TGCAGTGCGGGGGGACTAGCGGGAGACGAGCAGTACTTC
>NA|TRBJ1-5|NA|TRBV7-2
CASSLVRYNQPQHF
TGTGCCAGCAGCTTAGTCAGGTACAATCAGCCCCAGCATTTT
>TRBD1|TRBJ2-1|NA|TRBV5-1
CASSDTGGAGAEQFF
TGCGCCAGCAGCGACACAGGGGGCGCGGGAGCTGAGCAGTTCTTC
>NA|TRBJ2-5|NA|TRBV12-3/TRBV12-4
CASSSYLAMNEQYF
TGTGCCAGCAGTTCTTACCTAGCGATGAATGAGCAGTACTTC
>TRBD2|TRBJ2-1|few|TRBV20-1
CSARDHARTSGRNEQFF
TGCAGTGCTAGAGATCACGCCCGGACTAGCGGGAGGAATGAGCAGTTCTTC
>TRBD1|TRBJ2-7|NA|TRBV5-1
CASSSGQLGFGEQYF
TGCGCCAGCAGCTCGGGACAGCTGGGCTTCGGCGAGCAGTACTTC
>NA|TRBJ2-7|few|TRBV12-3/TRBV12-4
CASSRGEGQASYEQYF
TGTGCCAGCAGTCGAGGGGAGGGACAGGCTAGCTACGAGCAGTACTTC
>NA|TRBJ2-5|NA|TRBV20-1
CSARDQAGETQYF
TGCAGTGCTAGAGATCAGGCGGGAGAGACCCAGTACTTC
>NA|TRBJ2-2|once|TRBV11-3
CASSQRWANTGELFF
TGTGCCAGCAGCCAACGGTGGGCGAACACCGGGGAGCTGTTTTTT
>NA|TRBJ2-6|NA|TRBV27
CASSFTPNSGANVLTF
TGTGCCAGCAGTTTCACACCAAACTCTGGGGCCAACGTCCTGACTTTC
>NA|TRBJ2-7|once|TRBV29-1
CSVLVSQSFYEQYF
TGCAGCGTTTTGGTTTCTCAGAGCTTCTACGAGCAGTACTTC
>TRBD1|TRBJ2-5|NA|TRBV6-6
CASSPNRGLNYEQYF
TGTGCCAGCAGTCCCAACAGGGGGCTTAACTATGAGCAGTACTTC
>NA|TRBJ2-1|few|TRBV2
CASSDSGGSYNEQFF
TGTGCCAGCAGTGACTCTGGGGGCTCCTACAATGAGCAGTTCTTC
>NA|TRBJ2-5|NA|TRBV20-1
CSAGDPSRDEQYF
TGCAGTGCTGGGGATCCCTCGAGGGATGAGCAGTACTTC
>TRBD2|TRBJ2-3|few|TRBV4-1
CASKAGVGDTQYF
TGCGCCAGCAAAGCGGGAGTTGGAGATACGCAATATTTT
>TRBD2|TRBJ2-1|NA|TRBV4-1
CASSRTSGRRDNEQFF
TGCGCCAGCAGCCGGACTAGCGGGAGGCGGGACAATGAGCAGTTCTTC
>NA|TRBJ2-4|NA|TRBV5-4
CAYNSWGSYGQYF
TGTGCCTACAACAGTTGGGGCTCCTACGGGCAGTACTTC
>TRBD2|TRBJ2-1|NA|TRBV6-5
CASRPGLAGGYEQFF
TGTGCCAGCAGACCGGGACTAGCGGGAGGCTACGAGCAGTTCTTC
>NA|TRBJ2-1|NA|TRBV20-1
CSARDLSLYNEQFF
TGCAGTGCTAGAGATCTGTCCCTCTATAATGAGCAGTTCTTC
>TRBD1|TRBJ1-5|NA|TRBV20-1
CSASDTGTGEQPQHF
TGCAGTGCCTCTGACACCGGGACAGGGGAACAGCCCCAGCATTTT
>NA|TRBJ2-5|few|TRBV6-1
CASSENRPGETQYF
TGTGCCAGCAGTGAAAACAGGCCCGGGGAGACCCAGTACTTC